These T cell receptor beta chains were read from a single sample in a study of human T cells and chemical hapten exposure. From the RACE reads, TCRdb called clonotypes with MiXCR, one entry per CDR3 protein. The data hold around 50,000 distinct CDR3 sequences, with less than 10% observed a single time. This specimen consisted of whole blood, obtained in connection with sensitization to the hapten diphenylcyclopropenone (DPC). These receptors came from a woman between 45 and 65 years old with alopecia areata. Some clones in this sample may be carry-over from other donors' samples. The CDR3 runs from the conserved cysteine through the conserved F or W. A D gene is named only where the DNA matches it firmly. Part of the rows lack a size; the others show once, few, many or a class for expanded clones.

J: TRBJ2-1; V: TRBV13; D: .; size: many; DNA: TGTGCCAGCAGCTCCCTGGGGCAGGGGGGAAGTGAGCAGTTCTTC; CDR3: CASSSLGQGGSEQFF
J: TRBJ1-1; V: TRBV28; D: TRBD1; size: many; DNA: TGTGCCAGCAGCTACAGGGGGGTCACTGAAGCTTTCTTT; CDR3: CASSYRGVTEAFF
J: TRBJ2-6; V: TRBV19; D: .; size: .; DNA: TGTGCCAGTAGTATCCCGGGGCTCTCTGGGGCCAACGTCCTGACTTTC; CDR3: CASSIPGLSGANVLTF
J: TRBJ2-7; V: TRBV28; D: .; size: few; DNA: TGTGCCAGCAGTTTAGGCGGTGGCGGTTCGGACGAGCAGTACTTC; CDR3: CASSLGGGGSDEQYF
J: TRBJ2-6; V: TRBV28; D: .; size: few; DNA: TGTGCCAGCAGTACCGGAGTCTCTGGGGCCAACGTCCTGACTTTC; CDR3: CASSTGVSGANVLTF
J: TRBJ1-5; V: TRBV28; D: .; size: few; DNA: TGTGCCAGCAGTCTACATCGGTCCCAGCATTTT; CDR3: CASSLHRSQHF
J: TRBJ2-3; V: TRBV20-1; D: TRBD2; size: many; DNA: TGCAGTGCTAGTTACATTAGCGGGCCATCTACAGATACGCAGTATTTT; CDR3: CSASYISGPSTDTQYF
J: TRBJ2-7; V: TRBV9; D: .; size: many; DNA: TGTGCCAGCAGCGTCAAAGGGTCGGGCGAGCAGTACTTC; CDR3: CASSVKGSGEQYF
J: TRBJ2-7; V: TRBV29-1; D: TRBD2; size: many; DNA: TGCAGCGCCGGTAGCGGGATCTACGAGCAGTACTTC; CDR3: CSAGSGIYEQYF
J: TRBJ2-5; V: TRBV28; D: TRBD1; size: medium-sized; DNA: TGTGCCAGCACGGGGGACAGGAAAAAGACCCAGTACTTC; CDR3: CASTGDRKKTQYF
J: TRBJ1-5; V: TRBV7-9; D: .; size: many; DNA: TGTGCCAGCAGCTTAGCAAATAGCAATCAGCCCCAGCATTTT; CDR3: CASSLANSNQPQHF
J: TRBJ2-6; V: TRBV15; D: .; size: many; DNA: TGTGCCACCAGAAAGGGTCGTCTCAGAAGGGAGTATGGGGCCAACGTCCTGACTTTC; CDR3: CATRKGRLRREYGANVLTF
J: TRBJ1-5; V: TRBV10-3; D: TRBD1; size: few; DNA: TGTGCCATCAGCGCAGGGGGGGGTCAGCCCCAGCATTTT; CDR3: CAISAGGGQPQHF
J: TRBJ2-3; V: TRBV20-1; D: .; size: .; DNA: TGCAGTGCTAGCGTTCTCGCCTCTAGCACAGATACGCAGTATTTT; CDR3: CSASVLASSTDTQYF
J: TRBJ2-5; V: TRBV2; D: .; size: many; DNA: TGTGCCAGCAGTGAAGACTACAGGGCGGGAAAGACCCAGTACTTC; CDR3: CASSEDYRAGKTQYF
J: TRBJ2-5; V: TRBV29-1; D: .; size: many; DNA: TGCAGCGTCGCTAGACAGACACAAGAGACCCAGTACTTC; CDR3: CSVARQTQETQYF
J: TRBJ2-3; V: TRBV5-1; D: .; size: many; DNA: TGCGCCAGCAGCGAGGGACGCGAATACATCACAGATACGCAGTATTTT; CDR3: CASSEGREYITDTQYF
J: TRBJ2-3; V: TRBV20-1; D: TRBD2; size: medium-sized; DNA: TGCAGTGCTAAAATAGCGGGAGGACGCACAGATACGCAGTATTTT; CDR3: CSAKIAGGRTDTQYF
J: TRBJ2-3; V: TRBV12-3/TRBV12-4; D: .; size: few; DNA: TGTGCCAGCACCCCTAGGAGGGGTACAGATACGCAGTATTTT; CDR3: CASTPRRGTDTQYF
J: TRBJ2-3; V: TRBV20-1; D: .; size: few; DNA: TGCAGTGCTAGTTGGGGAGGGGGCCGCACAGATACGCAGTATTTT; CDR3: CSASWGGGRTDTQYF
J: TRBJ1-5; V: TRBV9; D: .; size: few; DNA: TGTGCCAGCAGCGTAGCGGGGGCCGTTGGGCAGCCCCAGCATTTT; CDR3: CASSVAGAVGQPQHF
J: TRBJ2-7; V: TRBV9; D: TRBD2; size: many; DNA: TGTGCCAGCAGCGTTAGCGGGAGGCCCGCAGAGCAGTACTTC; CDR3: CASSVSGRPAEQYF
J: TRBJ2-7; V: TRBV28; D: .; size: many; DNA: TGTGCCAGCAGTTCCCACCTTAACTGGGTCCGCGGATCCGTCGCCTACGAGCAGTACTTC; CDR3: CASSSHLNWVRGSVAYEQYF
J: TRBJ2-5; V: TRBV7-6; D: .; size: many; DNA: TGTGCCAGCAGCATACCGATACCCGCCAAGCCCCTGGGACTGGACCTGAGGGAGACCCAGTACTTC; CDR3: CASSIPIPAKPLGLDLRETQYF
J: TRBJ2-7; V: TRBV6-6; D: .; size: many; DNA: TGTGCCAGCGGGAGCGGCTACGAGCAGTACTTC; CDR3: CASGSGYEQYF
J: TRBJ1-4; V: TRBV20-1; D: .; size: .; DNA: TGCAGTGCTCGGTTCGACAGAAAGAATGAAAAACTGTTTTTT; CDR3: CSARFDRKNEKLFF
J: TRBJ2-4; V: TRBV6-1; D: .; size: many; DNA: TGTGCCAGCAGTGTCCCCCCAACCATTCAGTACTTC; CDR3: CASSVPPTIQYF
J: TRBJ1-6; V: TRBV7-2; D: TRBD1; size: .; DNA: TGTGCCAGCAGCTTACGGGGACAGGGGGCGAATTCACCCCTCCACTTT; CDR3: CASSLRGQGANSPLHF
J: TRBJ2-7; V: TRBV7-9; D: .; size: many; DNA: TGTGCCAGCAGCTTAGTAGTGGGAAAAACCTACGAGCAGTACTTC; CDR3: CASSLVVGKTYEQYF
J: TRBJ2-5; V: TRBV7-8; D: TRBD1; size: few; DNA: TGTGCCAGCAGCACCCGGACAGGGTACCAAGAGACCCAGTACTTC; CDR3: CASSTRTGYQETQYF
J: TRBJ2-3; V: TRBV9; D: TRBD2; size: few; DNA: TGTGCCAGCTCGCCGGGACTAGCGGGAGGCTTGCAGTATTTT; CDR3: CASSPGLAGGLQYF
J: TRBJ2-1; V: TRBV28; D: .; size: many; DNA: TGTGCCAGCAGTTTCCGGGTTAATGAGCAGTTCTTC; CDR3: CASSFRVNEQFF
J: TRBJ1-4; V: TRBV11-1; D: .; size: .; DNA: TGTGCCAGCAGCCCGGAGGGAGAAAAACTGTTTTTT; CDR3: CASSPEGEKLFF
J: TRBJ2-1; V: TRBV27; D: .; size: many; DNA: TGTGCCAGCAGTTTGGACGGCAATGAGCAGTTCTTC; CDR3: CASSLDGNEQFF
J: TRBJ2-5; V: TRBV24-1; D: TRBD2; size: many; DNA: TGTGCCACCAGTGAGGGGGGGGCCCAGTACTTC; CDR3: CATSEGGAQYF
J: TRBJ2-1; V: TRBV7-9; D: .; size: many; DNA: TGTGCCAGCAGCCCTAGGGGCTCCTACAATGAGCAGTTCTTC; CDR3: CASSPRGSYNEQFF
J: TRBJ1-1; V: TRBV27; D: .; size: many; DNA: TGTGCCAGCAGTCCCATACTCAGTAACACTGAAGCTTTCTTT; CDR3: CASSPILSNTEAFF
J: TRBJ1-2; V: TRBV27; D: .; size: many; DNA: TGTGCCAGCAGTTTATCTTCAGGCTCTAACTATGGCTACACCTTC; CDR3: CASSLSSGSNYGYTF
J: TRBJ1-6; V: TRBV4-1; D: .; size: many; DNA: TGCGCCAGCAGCCAGGAGCAGGGTATAGGGTCCCTCCACTTT; CDR3: CASSQEQGIGSLHF
J: TRBJ1-6; V: TRBV4-3; D: .; size: many; DNA: TGCGCCAGCAGCCCAACCCCCTCAGTCTTAAATTCACCCCTCCACTTT; CDR3: CASSPTPSVLNSPLHF
J: TRBJ2-3; V: TRBV18; D: .; size: .; DNA: TGTGCCAGCTCACCAACAGATACGCAGTATTTT; CDR3: CASSPTDTQYF
J: TRBJ1-1; V: TRBV5-5; D: .; size: many; DNA: TGTGCCAGCAGCTCCTCTGTTCGGGCAGAAGCTGAAGCTTTCTTT; CDR3: CASSSSVRAEAEAFF
J: TRBJ1-2; V: TRBV5-1; D: .; size: .; DNA: TGCGCCAGCAGCGGGGGCGCCTACTATGGCTACACCTTC; CDR3: CASSGGAYYGYTF
J: TRBJ2-2; V: TRBV9; D: .; size: few; DNA: TGTGCCAGCAGCATGACAGCCACCCCGGAGCTGTTTTTT; CDR3: CASSMTATPELFF
J: TRBJ2-5; V: TRBV28; D: .; size: few; DNA: TGTGCCAGCAGCCTCCCCCCCGGGGTCCAAGAGACCCAGTACTTC; CDR3: CASSLPPGVQETQYF
J: TRBJ1-2; V: TRBV28; D: .; size: many; DNA: TGTGCCAGCAGTTCATCGCCCCTTAACTATGGCTACACCTTC; CDR3: CASSSSPLNYGYTF
J: TRBJ2-7; V: TRBV11-2; D: .; size: many; DNA: TGTGCCAGCAGCCAGGCTTCCTCCGAGCAGTACTTC; CDR3: CASSQASSEQYF
J: TRBJ1-2; V: TRBV7-2; D: .; size: few; DNA: TGTGCCAGCAGCCCCGCGGTCCTCTATGGCTACACCTTC; CDR3: CASSPAVLYGYTF
J: TRBJ2-7; V: TRBV14; D: TRBD2; size: .; DNA: TGTGCCAGCAGCCGGCGGAGCGGGAGGTACGAGCAGTACTTC; CDR3: CASSRRSGRYEQYF
J: TRBJ2-1; V: TRBV7-8; D: TRBD2; size: many; DNA: TGTGCCAGCAGCGCCTCACTAGCGGGAGGGGGTGAGCAGTTCTTC; CDR3: CASSASLAGGGEQFF